The 28 T cell receptor beta chains in this list originate from one sample, sequenced in a study of shared clonotypes between healthy human individuals. Sequencing was performed with immunoSEQ multiplex PCR; in TCRdb, only in-frame clones are kept and a portion is missing. The repertoire holds about 2.4 million clones, roughly 92% seen once, with roughly 0.13% in the top ten. Sequences were obtained from naive CD4+ T cells sorted from blood. Sample subset: CD45RA+ positively selected. These receptors originate from a man aged 18 to 29 in good health.

The CDR3 nucleotides are TGTGCCAGCAAGGGCGGGGTCAACTACGAGCAGTACTTC. Its protein product is CASKGGVNYEQYF. The gene calls are TRBV6-4 and TRBJ2-7; tentatively, D is TRBD2 (6 bases). CDR3 length: 13 amino acids. Trimming shortened V by 7 bases and J by 3 bases, and 13 bases separated the two germline ends. Germline V gene data show CDR1 as MRHNA and CDR2 as SNTAGT.

The genes are TRBV18 and TRBJ2-7; TRBD1 matches at 8 bases. The CDR3 runs 13 residues. The trim removed 6 bases at V and 5 bases at J, leaving 6 bases unmatched. In germline, CDR1 is KGHSH, CDR2 LQKENI. The CDR3 protein is CASSTTGVHEQYF. The CDR3 DNA sequence: TGTGCCAGCTCGACGACAGGGGTACACGAGCAGTACTTC.

The gene calls are TRBV28 and TRBJ2-3, with D tentatively TRBD1 or TRBD2 (5 bases each). Trimming shortened V by 5 bases and J by 10 bases, and 16 bases separated the two germline ends. CDR1 and CDR2 from the germline V gene are MDHEN and SYDVKM. This CDR3 contains 13 residues. This CDR3 is CASSTGPQGAQYF. The DNA of the CDR3 is TGTGCCAGCAGTACGGGGCCTCAGGGAGCGCAGTATTTT. The full variable domain, rest sourced from reference TRBV28 and TRBJ2-3, is DVKVTQSSRYLVKRTGEKVFLECVQDMDHENMFWYRQDPGLGLRLIYFSYDVKMKEKGDIPEGYSVSREKKERFSLILESASTNQTSMYLCASSTGPQGAQYFGPGTRLTVL.

The gene calls are TRBV5-1 and TRBJ1-1; 8 bases match TRBD1. Germline values: CDR1 SGHRS, CDR2 YFSETQ. V lost 2 bases and J lost 7; bases outside the gene matches: 10. The CDR3 runs 15 residues. For the CDR3, the DNA is TGCGCCAGCAGCTTTTGGACAGGGCCGAACCGTGAAGCTTTCTTT. It translates to CASSFWTGPNREAFF.

The chain is built from TRBV7-9 and TRBJ2-1; D unresolved. The CDR3 has 14 residues. The germline gives CDR1 SEHNR, CDR2 FQNEAQ (reference sequence). The V end lost 0 bases, the J end lost 10 bases, and 13 bases lay between the germline ends. The CDR3 is CASSLAHRQGEQFF. The CDR3 DNA follows: TGTGCCAGCAGCTTAGCGCACCGACAAGGCGAGCAGTTCTTC. The full variable domain, in which reference TRBV7-9 and TRBJ2-1 provide the parts outside the CDR3, is DTGVSQNPRHKITKRGQNVTFRCDPISEHNRLYWYRQTLGQGPEFLTYFQNEAQLEKSRLLSDRFSAERPKGSFSTLEIQRTEQGDSAMYLCASSLAHRQGEQFFGPGTRLTVL.

About this clone: The sample has other DNA sequences that encode this CDR3 too. This chain connects TRBV18 to TRBJ1-3, with TRBD1 as a possible D gene (5 bases). The germline V and J ends were trimmed by 2 bases and 4 bases, with 6 bases remaining between them. CDR1 and CDR2 from the germline V gene are KGHSH and LQKENI. CDR3 length: 13 residues. Here the CDR3 DNA reads TGTGCCAGCTCACCAGGGGACGGAAACACCATATATTTT. This gives the protein CASSPGDGNTIYF.

This rearrangement joins TRBV7-2 to TRBJ2-5; no clear D gene. Trimming removed 1 base from V and 2 bases from J, with 11 bases in between. Germline V gives CDR1 SGHTA, CDR2 FQGNSA. The CDR3 totals 15 residues. The CDR3 protein is CASSLVGWQQETQYF. CDR3 sequence (DNA): TGTGCCAGCAGCTTAGTTGGGTGGCAACAAGAGACCCAGTACTTC. Full variable domain (remainder filled in from reference TRBV7-2 and TRBJ2-5): GAGVSQSPSNKVTEKGKDVELRCDPISGHTALYWYRQSLGQGLEFLIYFQGNSAPDKSGLPSDRFSAERTGGSVSTLTIQRTQQEDSAVYLCASSLVGWQQETQYFGPGTRLLVL.

The chain uses TRBV6-5 and TRBJ2-7; TRBD1 or TRBD2 may be the D gene (5 bases each). CDR1 and CDR2 from the germline V gene are MNHEY and SVGAGI. Trimming removed 11 bases at V and 4 bases at J, with 18 bases between. The CDR3 length is 13 residues. The CDR3 nucleotides are TGTGCCTCTGCGGTCGGGGCTTGGTACGAGCAGTACTTC. Its translation is CASAVGAWYEQYF.

This chain links TRBV10-3 with TRBJ2-7; D is undetermined. The V gene lost 0 bases and the J gene lost 4 bases, with 10 bases spanning the gap. CDR1 ENHRY and CDR2 SYGVKD come from the germline V gene. This CDR3 has 14 amino acids. CDR3 sequence reads: CAISESRIIYEQYF. For the CDR3, the DNA is TGTGCCATCAGTGAGTCGCGGATAATTTACGAGCAGTACTTC.

The chain employs TRBV6-1 and TRBJ2-7; 12 nucleotides align to TRBD2. The CDR3 covers 14 residues. V shed 7 bases, J shed 10 bases, and the junction held 11 bases outside the gene matches. Germline V gene lookup returns CDR1 MNHNS and CDR2 SASEGT. The CDR3: CASTLTSGSPRQYF. The DNA of the CDR3 is TGTGCCAGCACTTTGACTAGCGGGAGTCCTCGACAGTACTTC.

The chain combines TRBV28 with TRBJ1-2; D call uncertain. Germline CDR1 and CDR2: MDHEN and SYDVKM. V lost 8 bases, J lost 8 bases, and 21 bases lay in between. This CDR3 has 14 amino acids. CDR3 protein: CASYTGGPGSGYTF. CDR3 nucleotides: TGTGCCAGCTACACGGGTGGGCCAGGCTCGGGCTACACCTTC.

This chain links TRBV9 with TRBJ2-1; 12 bases map to TRBD2. V lost 0 bases, J lost 7 bases, and 5 bases stayed unmatched. The V gene's germline CDR1 is SGDLS and CDR2 YYNGEE. This CDR3 is built from 16 residues. Here the CDR3 DNA reads TGTGCCAGCAGCGTAGCTGGGACTAGCGGGCAAAATGAGCAGTTCTTC. This encodes CASSVAGTSGQNEQFF.

This chain links TRBV18 with TRBJ1-3, with D hard to call. Germline CDR1 and CDR2: KGHSH and LQKENI. The CDR3 covers 17 residues. V was trimmed by 3 bases and J by 1 base, leaving 16 bases between them. The CDR3 sequence: CASSPPNSALSGNTIYF. CDR3 in DNA: TGTGCCAGCTCACCGCCTAATTCCGCTTTATCTGGAAACACCATATATTTT.

The gene calls are TRBV11-2 and TRBJ2-3; tentatively, D is TRBD1 (7 bases). V was shortened by 3 bases and J by 0 bases, with 10 bases between the two germline ends. CDR3 length: 15 residues. Looked up from germline, CDR1 is SGHAT and CDR2 is FQNNGV. The CDR3 nucleotides read TGTGCCAGCAGCTTCGCGGGACAGAGCACAGATACGCAGTATTTT. It encodes CASSFAGQSTDTQYF.

CDR3 nucleotides: TGTGCCACCGGACAGGGGGGTTTGGGGAATCAGCCCCAGCATTTT. It translates to CATGQGGLGNQPQHF. The rearrangement links TRBV27 to TRBJ1-5; 10 bases align to TRBD1. Germline CDR1 MNHEY, CDR2 SMNVEV (reference sequence). V dropped 10 bases and J dropped 4; count of bases not matched to a gene: 10. The CDR3 spans 15 residues.

This chain uses TRBV19 with TRBJ2-7; tentatively, D is TRBD2 (6 bases). The CDR3 covers 15 residues. The germline V gene encodes CDR1 LNHDA and CDR2 SQIVND (reference sequence). Trimming took off 0 bases at V and 5 bases at J, with 14 bases between the two ends. CDR3 DNA: TGTGCCAGTAGTATAGATTACGCGGGGACGGACGAGCAGTACTTC. Its translation: CASSIDYAGTDEQYF.

This clone appeared a few times. The chain employs TRBV10-3 and TRBJ1-1; 7 nucleotides line up with TRBD1. This CDR3 region has 15 residues. J was trimmed by 0 bases and V by 6 bases; bases with no gene match: 7. The germline gives CDR1 ENHRY, CDR2 SYGVKD. This CDR3 is CAISDPGQMNTEAFF. DNA of the CDR3: TGTGCCATCAGCGATCCGGGACAGATGAACACTGAAGCTTTCTTT.

The V and J genes are TRBV2 and TRBJ1-3; D possibly corresponds to TRBD1 (5 bases). This CDR3 has 14 residues. Trimming shortened V by 5 bases and J by 4 bases, and 12 bases separated the two germline ends. Germline assignment: CDR1 SNHLY and CDR2 FYNNEI. CDR3 loop: CASSPAGLGNTIYF. The CDR3, as DNA: TGTGCCAGCAGTCCGGCAGGGTTGGGAAACACCATATATTTT.

About this clone itself: A read error may produce the germline difference seen at one junction end. The chain employs TRBV6-1 and TRBJ2-4; TRBD1 matches at 9 bases. From germline, CDR1 is MNHNS and CDR2 SASEGT. This CDR3 spans 16 amino acids. DNA for the CDR3: TGTGCCAGCGGTGAACAGGGGGCATCGTGGGGAAACATTCAGTACTTC. It encodes CASGEQGASWGNIQYF.

V gene TRBV11-2 combines with J gene TRBJ2-7; 7 nucleotides align to TRBD1. Germline assignment: CDR1 SGHAT and CDR2 FQNNGV. The CDR3 length is 15 residues. Trimming cost V 3 bases and J 0 bases; bases outside gene matches: 5. The CDR3 here is CASSLGQPLSYEQYF. The DNA of the CDR3 is TGTGCCAGCAGCTTGGGACAGCCCCTCTCCTACGAGCAGTACTTC.

The chain couples TRBV11-2 to TRBJ2-3; 9 bases are shared with TRBD1. The V gene end was trimmed by 5 bases and the J gene end by 2 bases; junction bases not matched to a gene: 5. Germline values: CDR1 SGHAT, CDR2 FQNNGV. The length of the CDR3 is 15 residues. As DNA, the CDR3 is TGTGCCAGCAGCAGAGGGACAGGGACCACAGATACGCAGTATTTT. Residues: CASSRGTGTTDTQYF.

The chain joins TRBV2 to TRBJ2-1; 8 nucleotides match TRBD2. V dropped 4 bases and J dropped 4; count of bases not matched to a gene: 18. From germline, CDR1 is SNHLY and CDR2 FYNNEI. The CDR3 consists of 19 residues. The CDR3 DNA is TGTGCCAGCAGTGCTGCGGGACTAGGGTTCTTGGGGGATTACAATGAGCAGTTCTTC. Translation: CASSAAGLGFLGDYNEQFF.

The chain joins TRBV5-6 to TRBJ2-7, with 15 nucleotides matching TRBD2. The germline V gene has CDR1 SGHDT and CDR2 YYEEEE. V lost 4 bases to trimming and J lost 10 bases; unmatched junction nucleotides: 9. This CDR3 region has 15 residues. CDR3 sequence: CASSRTGTSGRRQYF. The CDR3 bases are TGTGCCAGCAGCCGGACAGGGACTAGCGGGAGGCGTCAGTACTTC.

The genes are TRBV5-1 and TRBJ2-6; 8 bases align to TRBD1. The trim removed 0 bases at V and 4 bases at J, leaving 6 bases unmatched. Germline V lookup: CDR1 SGHRS, CDR2 YFSETQ. The CDR3 runs 17 residues. CDR3 bases: TGCGCCAGCAGCTTGGGACAGGGGCCGACGGGGGCCAACGTCCTGACTTTC. This codes for CASSLGQGPTGANVLTF.

The J gene is TRBJ2-3, the V gene TRBV11-3; 7 bases are a match to TRBD2. The germline V gene encodes CDR1 SGHNT and CDR2 YENEEA. The CDR3 runs 17 residues. The ends lost 4 bases at V and 5 bases at J; junction bases unmatched: 15. The CDR3 bases are TGTGCCAGCAGCTCCCCGACTGGCGGGAGAAGAGGAGATACGCAGTATTTT. It is translated as CASSSPTGGRRGDTQYF.

The CDR3 DNA is TGTGCCAGCAGCTTGGTAGTACAGGGTTTCCAAGAGACCCAGTACTTC. It codes for CASSLVVQGFQETQYF. The V and J genes are TRBV5-6 and TRBJ2-5, with a tentative D call TRBD1 (6 bases). The germline V gene encodes CDR1 SGHDT and CDR2 YYEEEE. This CDR3 region has 16 residues. Trimming took 0 bases from V and 1 from J, leaving 13 bases between them.

This chain links TRBV10-2 with TRBJ2-1; TRBD2 is a possible D gene (6 bases). This CDR3 spans 12 amino acids. Per germline, CDR1 WSHSY and CDR2 SAAADI. V was clipped by 8 bases and J by 6 bases, with 11 bases between them. Here the CDR3 DNA reads TGCGCCAGCTCCCTCGGGGGCAATGAGCAGTTCTTC. Translation gives CASSLGGNEQFF.

This clone was found once. This same CDR3 is encoded by further DNA sequences in the sample. The chain couples TRBV18 to TRBJ1-1; 7 bases fit TRBD1. After removal of 1 base from V and 0 bases from J, the junction contained 2 bases not matched to a gene. Germline CDR1 is KGHSH and CDR2 is LQKENI. CDR3 size: 15 residues. CDR3 region: CASSPRTGVNTEAFF. The CDR3 DNA reads TGTGCCAGCTCACCACGGACAGGTGTGAACACTGAAGCTTTCTTT.